This T cell receptor (beta chain) was captured in a study of Ad26.COV2.S vaccination and SARS-CoV-2 variants. At the level of the study: The donor belonged to the COV1001 Ad26.COV2.S trial arm. Study-wide points: The TCR breadth and depth analyses may have understated or missed part of the total T cell responses.

The CDR3 runs 15 residues. V was clipped by 4 bases and J by 4 bases; unmatched bases: 9. CDR1 is SGHDT, CDR2 YYEEEE, per germline. With regard to this clone: The antigen is undetermined.

Only in-frame clones appear in the TCRdb table, and some are missing; sequencing was by immunoSEQ multiplex PCR. The table has 300,000 to 400,000 clones, around nine tenths seen once. The treatment here: around 19 received Ad26.COV2.S at low or high dose, single or two shots; a few received placebo; per-sample allocation not given. Day 63 following the first vaccine or placebo injection was when the samples were taken. The individual, an adult aged 18-55 years, was a donor in Boston. The genes are TRBV5-6 and TRBJ1-1, with TRBD1 matching over 8 bases. This TCR was recovered from a person aged 18-65 years who received the Ad26.COV2.S COVID-19 vaccine or a placebo. Sample: peripheral blood, taken in a trial of Ad26.COV2.S vaccine versus placebo. CDR3 amino acids: CASSPRQGLGTEAFF. Here the CDR3 DNA reads TGTGCCAGCAGCCCTAGACAGGGGTTGGGCACTGAAGCTTTCTTT.